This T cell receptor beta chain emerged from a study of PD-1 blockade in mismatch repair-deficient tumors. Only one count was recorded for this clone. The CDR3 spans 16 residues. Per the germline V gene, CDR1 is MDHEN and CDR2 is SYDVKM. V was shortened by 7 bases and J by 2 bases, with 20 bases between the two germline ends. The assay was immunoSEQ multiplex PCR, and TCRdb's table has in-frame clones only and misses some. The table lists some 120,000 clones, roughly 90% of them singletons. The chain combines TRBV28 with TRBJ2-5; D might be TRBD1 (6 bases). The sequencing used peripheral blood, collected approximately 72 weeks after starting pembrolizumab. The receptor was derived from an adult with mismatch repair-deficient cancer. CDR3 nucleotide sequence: TGTGCCAGCAAGGATCCGAGAGGGGGATTACAAGAGACCCAGTACTTC. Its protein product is CASKDPRGGLQETQYF.